The entry that follows covers one T cell receptor beta chain sequence. What it binds is unknown. Donors came from a validation cohort of approximately 110 subjects, distinct from the first 666-subject cohort. The sample comes from a study of cytomegalovirus exposure and HLA in healthy donors. Points from the study as a whole: Most TCR sequences were rare, but some public TCRs occurred in many donors. Reported performance of the classifier showed diagnosis of cytomegalovirus status with high specificity and sensitivity.

TCRdb's copy holds only in-frame clones and misses some; the assay was immunoSEQ multiplex PCR. The sample holds roughly 250,000 clones, about 90% seen once. Sequencing was carried out using PBMCs. The sequence derives from a woman in her twenties or thirties in good health and CMV-seropositive.

DNA of the CDR3: TGTGCCATCAGTGTGGGTTCCGCGGAGCAGCCCCAGCATTTT. Translation: CAISVGSAEQPQHF. The gene calls are TRBV10-3 and TRBJ1-5; D unresolved. There are 14 residues in the CDR3. Trimming shortened V by 4 bases and J by 7 bases, and 14 bases separated the two germline ends. Germline assignment: CDR1 ENHRY and CDR2 SYGVKD.